This T cell receptor beta chain was sequenced during a study of vaccination and CD4 T cells after COVID-19. Study-level background: Every participant was given two doses of BNT162b2 or mRNA-1273 vaccine.

Comments on this clonotype: Its antigen is not identified.

V dropped 2 bases and J dropped 0 bases, with 16 bases sitting between them. CDR3 length: 17 residues. Germline V CDR1 and CDR2: LNHDA, SQIVND (reference sequence). Treatment meaning: approximately 11-day PBMC culture with coronavirus spike peptide pools or control peptides (ViraFEST assay). Sequenced with the Oncomine TCR Beta short-read assay was DNA taken from cultured CD4+ T cells. TCRdb recomputed calls from the PCR reads with MiXCR, one row per CDR3 protein. The sample has about 12,000 distinct CDR3 sequences, less than 40% seen once. The chain links TRBV19 to TRBJ2-5; D is perhaps TRBD2 (6 bases). The specimen sequenced was cultured CD4+ T cells from blood. The sequence came from a human donor with COVID-19. CDR3 sequence (DNA): TGTGCCAGTAGTATATTGCGGGTGGGACTGTACCAAGAGACCCAGTACTTC. Amino acids: CASSILRVGLYQETQYF. The full variable domain, in which reference TRBV19 and TRBJ2-5 provide the parts outside the CDR3, is DGGITQSPKYLFRKEGQNVTLSCEQNLNHDAMYWYRQDPGQGLRLIYYSQIVNDFQKGDIAEGYSVSREKKESFPLTVTSAQKNPTAFYLCASSILRVGLYQETQYFGPGTRLLVL.